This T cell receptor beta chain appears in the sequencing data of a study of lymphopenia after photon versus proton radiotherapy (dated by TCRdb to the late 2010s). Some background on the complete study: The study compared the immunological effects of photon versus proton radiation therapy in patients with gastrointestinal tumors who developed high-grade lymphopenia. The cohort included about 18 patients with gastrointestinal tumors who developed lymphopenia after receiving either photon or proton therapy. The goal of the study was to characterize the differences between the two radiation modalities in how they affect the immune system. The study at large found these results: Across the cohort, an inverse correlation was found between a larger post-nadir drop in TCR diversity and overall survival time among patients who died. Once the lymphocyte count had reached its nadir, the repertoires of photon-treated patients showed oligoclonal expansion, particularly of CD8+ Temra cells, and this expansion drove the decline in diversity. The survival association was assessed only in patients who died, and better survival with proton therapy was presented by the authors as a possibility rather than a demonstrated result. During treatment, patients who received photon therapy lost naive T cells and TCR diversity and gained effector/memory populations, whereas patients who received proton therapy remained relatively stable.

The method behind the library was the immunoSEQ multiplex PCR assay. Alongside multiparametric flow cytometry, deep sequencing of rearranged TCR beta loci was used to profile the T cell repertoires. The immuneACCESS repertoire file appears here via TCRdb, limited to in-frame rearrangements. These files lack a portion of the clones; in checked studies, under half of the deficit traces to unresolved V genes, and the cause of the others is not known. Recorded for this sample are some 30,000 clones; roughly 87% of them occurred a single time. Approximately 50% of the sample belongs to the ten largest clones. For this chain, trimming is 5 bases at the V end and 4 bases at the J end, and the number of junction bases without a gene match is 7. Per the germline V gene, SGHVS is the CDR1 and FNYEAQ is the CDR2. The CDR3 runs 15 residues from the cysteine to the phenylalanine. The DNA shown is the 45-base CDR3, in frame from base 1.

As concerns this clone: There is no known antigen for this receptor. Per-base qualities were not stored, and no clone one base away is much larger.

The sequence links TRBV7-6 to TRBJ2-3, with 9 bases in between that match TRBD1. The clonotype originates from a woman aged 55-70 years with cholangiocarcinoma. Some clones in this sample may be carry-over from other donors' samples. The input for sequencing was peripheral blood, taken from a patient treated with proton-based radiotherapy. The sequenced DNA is TGTGCCAGCAGCCCGCTCGGACAGGGGTCAGATACGCAGTATTTT. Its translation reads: CASSPLGQGSDTQYF.